This entry describes one T cell receptor beta chain. Its target is unknown. Germline-derived CDR1 and CDR2 are LGHNA and YSLEER. Trimming removed 1 base at V and 0 bases at J, with 16 bases between. The length of the CDR3 is 18 residues. This entry belongs to a study of T cell responses to AZD1222 COVID-19 vaccine. Profiled with immunoSEQ multiplex PCR; TCRdb holds only in-frame clones, not every one. Altogether 160,000 or so clones are present, 88% being singletons, with the ten largest covering around 6%. General study findings and limits: Every sample of the repertoires postdated the peak T cell response.

The receptor's source is an adult in good health. The V call is TRBV4-3, the J call TRBJ1-5, with D unclear. The material was peripheral blood, obtained on day 0 of AZD1222 vaccination. CDR3 loop: CASSQVPSGLDSNQPQHF. The CDR3 DNA is TGCGCCAGCAGCCAAGTTCCCTCGGGTCTCGATAGCAATCAGCCCCAGCATTTT.